Listed below are T cell receptor beta chains from one sample, sequenced in a study of T cell responses to AZD1222 COVID-19 vaccine. Sequenced by immunoSEQ multiplex PCR; TCRdb stores in-frame clones only, minus some. The sample lists some 120,000 clones; 80% to 90% were seen once. Sequenced here: peripheral blood, sampled on day 0 of MenACWY control vaccination. The receptors stem from an adult in good health. Both conserved end residues are part of each CDR3. The D gene is left open where the match is weak. Clone size appears in some rows only: once, few, many, or a class for an expanded clone.

clone_size j_call v_call d_call cdr3_nt cdr3_aa
- TRBJ2-5 TRBV19 - TGTGCCAGTAGTATAGTGGGTGGGACTCAGTACTTC CASSIVGGTQYF
- TRBJ2-3 TRBV25-1 - TGTGCCAGCAGTGGAGCGACAGGACTCCGCGCAGATACGCAGTATTTT CASSGATGLRADTQYF
few TRBJ2-2 TRBV19 TRBD2 TGTGCCAGTAGTAAAACGCGGACTAGCGGGGGCACCGGGGAGCTGTTTTTT CASSKTRTSGGTGELFF
- TRBJ1-1 TRBV6-2/TRBV6-3 - TGTGCCAGCAGCCCGACAGACACTGAAGCTTTCTTT CASSPTDTEAFF
few TRBJ2-3 TRBV11-1 - TGTGCCAGCAGCTTTTCTTCCGGACAGCAGTATTTT CASSFSSGQQYF
- TRBJ2-3 TRBV7-9 TRBD2 TGTGCCAGCAGCTTAGAAGGGACTAGCGGGGGGGCAGATACGCAGTATTTT CASSLEGTSGGADTQYF
- TRBJ1-1 TRBV6-2/TRBV6-3 - TGTGCCAGCAGCTCGGGACGGCTGAACACTGAAGCTTTCTTT CASSSGRLNTEAFF
- TRBJ1-1 TRBV5-4 - TGTGCCAGCAGCTTGGGGAACAGGGACGGAAACACTGAAGCTTTCTTT CASSLGNRDGNTEAFF
- TRBJ2-2 TRBV24-1 TRBD1 TGTGCCACCAGTGACACCGGGACAGGCGACACCGGGGAGCTGTTTTTT CATSDTGTGDTGELFF
- TRBJ1-5 TRBV4-1 TRBD1 TGCGCCAGCAGCCAAGCAGGGACAGCCTACGGTCAGCCCCAGCATTTT CASSQAGTAYGQPQHF
- TRBJ2-5 TRBV7-9 - TGTGCCAGCAGCGTGGAAGGGTTGGTAGAGACCCAGTACTTC CASSVEGLVETQYF